This TCR beta chain was identified in a study of T-cell reconstitution after alpha-beta-depleted transplantation in children. Preparing the TCRbeta library involved the use of unique molecular identifiers. TCRdb recomputed calls from the PCR reads with MiXCR, one row per CDR3 protein. The data contain more than 450,000 distinct CDR3 sequences, approximately 20% of them singletons. This clonotype was observed once. A read error may produce the germline difference seen at one junction end. CDR3 size: 18 residues. Germline V gives CDR1 SGHVS, CDR2 FQNEAQ. Here the sequenced sample was PBMCs from the stem cell graft donor, taken from the stem cell graft. The receptor was derived from a human donor who donated a stem cell graft to a child with acute lymphoblastic leukemia. This chain joins TRBV7-8 and TRBJ2-1; 8 nucleotides align to TRBD2. CDR3 coding DNA: TGTGCCAGCAGTGAAAGCGCCGGGACTAGAATCCCCTACAATGCGCAGTTCTTC. Protein sequence: CASSESAGTRIPYNAQFF.